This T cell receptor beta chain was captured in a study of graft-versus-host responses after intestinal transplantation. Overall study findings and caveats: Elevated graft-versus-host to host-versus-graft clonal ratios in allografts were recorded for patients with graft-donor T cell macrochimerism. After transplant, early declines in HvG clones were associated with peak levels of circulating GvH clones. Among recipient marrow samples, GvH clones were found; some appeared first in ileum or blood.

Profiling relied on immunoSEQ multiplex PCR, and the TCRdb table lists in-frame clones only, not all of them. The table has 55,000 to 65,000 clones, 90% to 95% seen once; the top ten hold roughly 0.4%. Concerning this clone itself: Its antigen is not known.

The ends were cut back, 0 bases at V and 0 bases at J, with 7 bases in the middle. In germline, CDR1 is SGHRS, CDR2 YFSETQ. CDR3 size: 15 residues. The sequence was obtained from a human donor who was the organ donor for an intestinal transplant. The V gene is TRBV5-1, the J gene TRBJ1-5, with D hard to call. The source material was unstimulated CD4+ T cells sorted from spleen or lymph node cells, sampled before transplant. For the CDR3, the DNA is TGCGCCAGCAGCTTGGGAGGTTATAGCAATCAGCCCCAGCATTTT. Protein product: CASSLGGYSNQPQHF.